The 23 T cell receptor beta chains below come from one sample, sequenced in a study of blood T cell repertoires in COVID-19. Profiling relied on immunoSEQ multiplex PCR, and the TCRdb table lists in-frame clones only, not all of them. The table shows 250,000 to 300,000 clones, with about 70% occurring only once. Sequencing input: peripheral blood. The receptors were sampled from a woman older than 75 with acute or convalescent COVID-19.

As DNA, the CDR3 is TGTGCCAGCATCCGGACAGGGGGGGGTGAGCAGTTCTTC. This sequence encodes CASIRTGGGEQFF. This chain connects TRBV6-5 to TRBJ2-1; 10 positions agree with TRBD1. V lost 7 bases to trimming and J lost 9 bases; unmatched junction nucleotides: 6. This CDR3 region has 13 residues. The V gene's germline CDR1 is MNHEY and CDR2 SVGAGI.

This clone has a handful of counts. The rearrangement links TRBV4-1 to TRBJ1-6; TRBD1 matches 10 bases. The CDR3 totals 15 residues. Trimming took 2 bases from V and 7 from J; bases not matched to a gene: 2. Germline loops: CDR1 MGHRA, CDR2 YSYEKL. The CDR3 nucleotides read TGCGCCAGCAGCCAACTGGGACAGGGGAATTCACCCCTCCACTTT. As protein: CASSQLGQGNSPLHF.

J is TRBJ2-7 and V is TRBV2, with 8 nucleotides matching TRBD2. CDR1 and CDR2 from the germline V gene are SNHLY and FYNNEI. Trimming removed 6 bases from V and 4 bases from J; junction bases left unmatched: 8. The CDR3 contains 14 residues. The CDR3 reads CASSLTSGVYEQYF. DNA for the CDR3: TGTGCCAGCAGCTTAACTAGCGGAGTGTACGAGCAGTACTTC.

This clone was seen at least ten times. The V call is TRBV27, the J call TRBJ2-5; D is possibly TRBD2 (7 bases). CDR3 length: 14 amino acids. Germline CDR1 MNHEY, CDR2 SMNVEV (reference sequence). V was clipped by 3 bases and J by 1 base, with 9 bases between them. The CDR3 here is CASSLGGLQETQYF. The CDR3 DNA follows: TGTGCCAGCAGTTTGGGGGGGCTCCAAGAGACCCAGTACTTC.

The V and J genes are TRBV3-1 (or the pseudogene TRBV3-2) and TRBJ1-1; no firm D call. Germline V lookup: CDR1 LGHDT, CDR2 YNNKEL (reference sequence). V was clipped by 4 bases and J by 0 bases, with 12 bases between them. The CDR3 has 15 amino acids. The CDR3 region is CASSPRSVMNTEAFF. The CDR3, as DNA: TGTGCCAGCAGCCCCCGATCAGTCATGAACACTGAAGCTTTCTTT.

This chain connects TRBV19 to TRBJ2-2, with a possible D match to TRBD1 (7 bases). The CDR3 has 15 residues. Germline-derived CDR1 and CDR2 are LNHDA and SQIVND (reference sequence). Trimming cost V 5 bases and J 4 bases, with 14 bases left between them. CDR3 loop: CASSPPGGRTGELFF. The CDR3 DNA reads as TGTGCCAGTAGTCCCCCAGGGGGGCGCACCGGGGAGCTGTTTTTT.

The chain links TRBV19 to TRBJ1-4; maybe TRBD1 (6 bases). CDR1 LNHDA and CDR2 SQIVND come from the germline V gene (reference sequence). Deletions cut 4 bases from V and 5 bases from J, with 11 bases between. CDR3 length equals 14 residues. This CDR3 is CASSRAGTNEKLFF. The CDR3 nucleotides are TGTGCCAGTAGTAGGGCAGGGACAAATGAAAAACTGTTTTTT.

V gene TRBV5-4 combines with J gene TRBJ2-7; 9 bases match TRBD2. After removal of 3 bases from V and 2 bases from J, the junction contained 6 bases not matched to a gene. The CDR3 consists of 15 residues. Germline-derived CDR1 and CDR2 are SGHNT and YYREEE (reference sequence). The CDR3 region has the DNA TGTGCCAGCAGCTGGGACGCTAGCGGGGCCTACGAGCAGTACTTC. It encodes CASSWDASGAYEQYF.

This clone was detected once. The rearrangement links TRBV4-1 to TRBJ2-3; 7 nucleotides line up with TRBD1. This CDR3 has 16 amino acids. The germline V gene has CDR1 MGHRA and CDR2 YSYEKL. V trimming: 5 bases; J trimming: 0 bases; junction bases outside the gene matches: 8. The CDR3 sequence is CASSSGTVYSTDTQYF. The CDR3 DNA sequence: TGCGCCAGCAGCTCCGGGACAGTGTATAGCACAGATACGCAGTATTTT.

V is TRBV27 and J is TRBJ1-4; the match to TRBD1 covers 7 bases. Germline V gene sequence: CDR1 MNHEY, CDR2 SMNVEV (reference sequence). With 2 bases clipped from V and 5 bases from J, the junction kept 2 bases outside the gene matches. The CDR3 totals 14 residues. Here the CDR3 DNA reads TGTGCCAGCAGTTTAAGGGGGCTCAATGAAAAACTGTTTTTT. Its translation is CASSLRGLNEKLFF.

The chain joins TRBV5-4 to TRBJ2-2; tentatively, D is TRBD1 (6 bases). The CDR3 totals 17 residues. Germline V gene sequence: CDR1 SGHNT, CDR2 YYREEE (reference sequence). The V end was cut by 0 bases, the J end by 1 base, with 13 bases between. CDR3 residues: CASSLESGALNTGELFF. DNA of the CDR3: TGTGCCAGCAGCTTGGAATCAGGGGCCCTGAACACCGGGGAGCTGTTTTTT.

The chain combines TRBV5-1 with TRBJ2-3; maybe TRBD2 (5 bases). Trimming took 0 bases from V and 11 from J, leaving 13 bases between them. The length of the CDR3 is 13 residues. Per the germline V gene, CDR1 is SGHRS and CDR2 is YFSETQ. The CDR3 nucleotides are TGCGCCAGCAGCTTGGGTAGCAGCGGCAGGCAGTATTTT. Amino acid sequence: CASSLGSSGRQYF.

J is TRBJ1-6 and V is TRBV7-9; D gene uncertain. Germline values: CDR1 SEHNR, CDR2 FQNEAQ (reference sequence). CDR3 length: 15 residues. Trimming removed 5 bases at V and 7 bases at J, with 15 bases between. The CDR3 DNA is TGTGCCAGCAGCCCCCGTCGGGGTGGGAATTCACCCCTCCACTTT. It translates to CASSPRRGGNSPLHF.

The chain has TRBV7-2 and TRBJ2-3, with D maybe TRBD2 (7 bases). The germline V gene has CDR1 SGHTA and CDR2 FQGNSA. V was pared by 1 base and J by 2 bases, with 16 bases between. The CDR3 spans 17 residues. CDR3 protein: CASSLEGGGGPTDTQYF. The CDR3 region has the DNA TGTGCCAGCAGCTTAGAAGGAGGGGGGGGCCCCACAGATACGCAGTATTTT.

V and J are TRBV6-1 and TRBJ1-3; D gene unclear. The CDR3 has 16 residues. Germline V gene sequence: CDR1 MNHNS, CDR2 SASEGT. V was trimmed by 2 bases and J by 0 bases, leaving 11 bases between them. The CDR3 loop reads CASSEFGGHSGNTIYF. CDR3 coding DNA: TGTGCCAGCAGTGAATTCGGAGGCCACTCTGGAAACACCATATATTTT.

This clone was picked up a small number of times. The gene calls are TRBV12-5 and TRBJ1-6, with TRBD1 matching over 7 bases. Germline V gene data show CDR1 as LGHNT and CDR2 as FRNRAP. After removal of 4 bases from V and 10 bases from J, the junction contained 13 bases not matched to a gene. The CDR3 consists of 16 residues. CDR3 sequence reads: CASGWGSQGLLSPLHF. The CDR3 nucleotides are TGTGCTAGTGGTTGGGGATCACAGGGGTTGCTGTCACCCCTCCACTTT.

CDR3 residues: CASSLGGGVETQYF. CDR3 coding DNA: TGTGCCAGCAGCTTAGGGGGAGGGGTTGAGACCCAGTACTTC. This chain connects TRBV7-2 to TRBJ2-5; 7 bases map to TRBD2. Germline CDR1 is SGHTA and CDR2 is FQGNSA. The ends lost 1 base at V and 5 bases at J; junction bases unmatched: 4. The CDR3 is 14 residues long.

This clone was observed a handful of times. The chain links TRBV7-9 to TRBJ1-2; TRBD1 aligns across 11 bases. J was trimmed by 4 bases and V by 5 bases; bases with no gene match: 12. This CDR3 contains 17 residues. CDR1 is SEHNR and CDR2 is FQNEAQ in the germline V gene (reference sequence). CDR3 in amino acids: CASSPWTGGAGLYGYTF. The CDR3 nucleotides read TGTGCCAGCAGCCCCTGGACAGGGGGCGCAGGGCTCTATGGCTACACCTTC.

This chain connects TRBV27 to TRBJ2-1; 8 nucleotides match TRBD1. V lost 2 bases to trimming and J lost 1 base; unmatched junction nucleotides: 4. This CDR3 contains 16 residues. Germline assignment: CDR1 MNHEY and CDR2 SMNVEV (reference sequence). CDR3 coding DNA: TGTGCCAGCAGTTTAAACAGGGGGATGTCCTACAATGAGCAGTTCTTC. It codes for CASSLNRGMSYNEQFF.

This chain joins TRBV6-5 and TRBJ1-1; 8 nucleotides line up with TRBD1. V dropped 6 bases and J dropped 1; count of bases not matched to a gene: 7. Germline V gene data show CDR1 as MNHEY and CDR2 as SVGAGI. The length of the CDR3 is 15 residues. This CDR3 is CASRDRASKNTEAFF. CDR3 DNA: TGTGCCAGCAGGGACAGGGCTTCGAAGAACACTGAAGCTTTCTTT.

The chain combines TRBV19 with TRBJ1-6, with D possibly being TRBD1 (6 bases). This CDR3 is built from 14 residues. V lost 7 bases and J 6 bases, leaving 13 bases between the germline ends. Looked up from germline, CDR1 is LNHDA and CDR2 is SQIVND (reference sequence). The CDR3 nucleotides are TGTGCCAGTAAACCCGGACAGATTAATTCACCCCTCCACTTT. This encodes CASKPGQINSPLHF.

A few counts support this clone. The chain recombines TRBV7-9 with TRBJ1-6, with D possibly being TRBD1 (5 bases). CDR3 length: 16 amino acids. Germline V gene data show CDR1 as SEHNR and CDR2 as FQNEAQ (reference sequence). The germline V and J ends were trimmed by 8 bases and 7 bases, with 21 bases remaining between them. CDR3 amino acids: CASPLGTQGKNSPLHF. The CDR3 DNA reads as TGTGCCAGCCCGCTAGGAACCCAGGGTAAAAATTCACCCCTCCACTTT.

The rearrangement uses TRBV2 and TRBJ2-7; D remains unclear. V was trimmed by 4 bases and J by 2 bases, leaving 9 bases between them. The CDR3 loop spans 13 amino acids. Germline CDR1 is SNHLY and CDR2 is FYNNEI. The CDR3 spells CASSVSQAYEQYF. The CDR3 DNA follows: TGTGCCAGCAGTGTTAGTCAGGCCTACGAGCAGTACTTC. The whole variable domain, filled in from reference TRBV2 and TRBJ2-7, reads EPEVTQTPSHQVTQMGQEVILRCVPISNHLYFYWYRQILGQKVEFLVSFYNNEISEKSEIFDDQFSVERPDGSNFTLKIRSTKLEDSAMYFCASSVSQAYEQYFGPGTRLTVT.